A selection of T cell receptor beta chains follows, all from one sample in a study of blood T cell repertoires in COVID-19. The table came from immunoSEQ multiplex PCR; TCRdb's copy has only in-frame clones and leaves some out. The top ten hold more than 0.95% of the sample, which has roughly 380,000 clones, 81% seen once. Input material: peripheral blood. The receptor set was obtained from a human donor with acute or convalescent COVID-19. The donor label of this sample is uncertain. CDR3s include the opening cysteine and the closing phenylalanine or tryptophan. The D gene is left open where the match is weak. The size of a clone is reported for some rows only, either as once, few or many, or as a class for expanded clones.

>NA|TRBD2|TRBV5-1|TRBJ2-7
CASSLTSGRFGYEQYF
TGCGCCAGCAGCCTGACTAGCGGGAGGTTCGGATACGAGCAGTACTTC
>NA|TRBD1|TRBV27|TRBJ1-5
CASKLTGRPNQPQHF
TGTGCCAGCAAGCTGACAGGGAGGCCCAATCAGCCCCAGCATTTT
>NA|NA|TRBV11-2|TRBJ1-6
CASSLVGRRSPLHF
TGTGCCAGCAGCTTAGTGGGCAGACGTTCACCCCTCCACTTT
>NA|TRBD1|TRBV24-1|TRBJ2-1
CATSDPGTGGRARYNEQFF
TGTGCCACCAGTGATCCCGGGACAGGGGGTCGGGCTCGGTACAATGAGCAGTTCTTC
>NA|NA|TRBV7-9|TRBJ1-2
CASSLSWTEKDGYTF
TGTGCCAGCAGCTTGAGTTGGACAGAGAAGGATGGCTACACCTTC
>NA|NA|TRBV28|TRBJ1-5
CASRDLQGFSNQPQHF
TGTGCCAGCAGAGATCTCCAGGGGTTCAGCAATCAGCCCCAGCATTTT
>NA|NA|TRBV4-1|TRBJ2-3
CASSQGPSGSADTQYF
TGCGCCAGCAGCCAAGGCCCCTCCGGGAGTGCAGATACGCAGTATTTT
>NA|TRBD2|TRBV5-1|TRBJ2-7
CASSISGGPTTYYEQYF
TGCGCCAGCAGCATTAGCGGGGGCCCTACTACCTACTACGAGCAGTACTTC
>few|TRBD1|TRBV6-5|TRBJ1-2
CATTNPGQNYGYTF
TGTGCCACCACTAATCCGGGACAGAACTATGGCTACACCTTC
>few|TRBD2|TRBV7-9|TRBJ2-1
CASSAQRASGYNEQFF
TGTGCCAGCAGCGCCCAACGGGCTAGCGGCTACAATGAGCAGTTCTTC
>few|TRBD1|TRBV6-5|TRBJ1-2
CASSYLGQGRGYTF
TGTGCCAGCAGTTACCTCGGACAGGGAAGAGGCTACACCTTC
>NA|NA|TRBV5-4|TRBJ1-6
CASSFGDYNSPLHF
TGTGCCAGCAGCTTCGGGGACTATAATTCACCCCTCCACTTT
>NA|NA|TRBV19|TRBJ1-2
CASSTTGFLYGYTF
TGTGCCAGTAGTACTACAGGTTTTCTCTATGGCTACACCTTC
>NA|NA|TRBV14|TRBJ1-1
CASSQPRLAADEAFF
TGTGCCAGCAGCCAACCCCGACTAGCGGCAGATGAAGCTTTCTTT
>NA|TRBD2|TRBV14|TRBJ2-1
CASSQDKKGAPEGGSSYNEQFF
TGTGCCAGCAGCCAAGATAAAAAAGGAGCCCCCGAAGGCGGGAGCTCCTACAATGAGCAGTTCTTC
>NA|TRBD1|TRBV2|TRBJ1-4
CASQTPRDRGLLREKLFF
TGTGCCAGCCAGACACCCCGGGACAGGGGGCTTTTACGTGAAAAACTGTTTTTT
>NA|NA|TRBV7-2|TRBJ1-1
CASSNEAREAFF
TGTGCCAGCAGCAACGAGGCGAGGGAAGCTTTCTTT
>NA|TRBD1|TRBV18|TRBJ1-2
CASSHRDRGNYGYTF
TGTGCCAGCTCACACCGGGACAGGGGTAACTATGGCTACACCTTC
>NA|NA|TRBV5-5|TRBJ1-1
CASSFLTTIVGTEAFF
TGTGCCAGCAGCTTCCTGACTACGATCGTGGGCACTGAAGCTTTCTTT
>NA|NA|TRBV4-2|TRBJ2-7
CASSQDLAGLSEQYF
TGTGCCAGCAGCCAAGATTTGGCAGGCCTGAGCGAGCAGTACTTC
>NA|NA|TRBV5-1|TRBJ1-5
CASSKMTGEPQHF
TGCGCCAGCAGCAAAATGACCGGGGAGCCCCAGCATTTT
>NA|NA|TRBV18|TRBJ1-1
CASSPTGHSNTEAFF
TGTGCCAGCTCACCCACGGGACATTCGAACACTGAAGCTTTCTTT
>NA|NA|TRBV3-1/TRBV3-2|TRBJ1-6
CASSQAYPSSYNSPLHF
TGTGCCAGCAGCCAAGCGTACCCGAGCTCCTATAATTCACCCCTCCACTTT
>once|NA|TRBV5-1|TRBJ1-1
CASSLNTAEAFF
TGCGCCAGCAGCTTGAACACAGCTGAAGCTTTCTTT
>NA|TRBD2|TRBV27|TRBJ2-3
CASSSLRTSGRLDTQYF
TGTGCCAGCAGTTCCCTCAGGACTAGCGGGAGACTAGATACGCAGTATTTT
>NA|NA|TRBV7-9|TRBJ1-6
CASSPRSGAMSTPLHF
TGTGCCAGCAGCCCCCGAAGTGGGGCGATGAGTACACCCCTCCACTTT
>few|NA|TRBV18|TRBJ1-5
CASSPPTGNQPQHF
TGTGCCAGCTCACCACCGACGGGAAATCAGCCCCAGCATTTT
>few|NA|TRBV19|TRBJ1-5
CASSSRGVRGNQPQHF
TGTGCCAGTAGTTCCAGAGGAGTGAGGGGCAATCAGCCCCAGCATTTT
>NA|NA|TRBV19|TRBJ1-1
CASSIGPTGMNTEAFF
TGTGCCAGTAGTATAGGGCCGACAGGAATGAACACTGAAGCTTTCTTT
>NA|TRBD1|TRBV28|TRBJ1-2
CAGAGDRTNYGYTF
TGTGCTGGGGCAGGGGACAGGACTAACTATGGCTACACCTTC
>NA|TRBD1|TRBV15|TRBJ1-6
CATSRDSLNSPLHF
TGTGCCACCAGCCGGGACAGTCTTAATTCACCCCTCCACTTT
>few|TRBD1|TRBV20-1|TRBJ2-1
CSGQGANEQFF
TGCAGCGGGCAGGGGGCCAATGAGCAGTTCTTC
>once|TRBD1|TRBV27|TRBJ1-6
CASSPIYQGASYNSPLHF
TGTGCCAGCAGCCCCATCTACCAGGGGGCCTCCTATAATTCACCCCTCCACTTT
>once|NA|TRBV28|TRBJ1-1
CASSLIGQGSLTEAFF
TGTGCCAGCAGTTTAATAGGCCAGGGATCGTTGACTGAAGCTTTCTTT
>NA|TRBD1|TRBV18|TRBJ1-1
CASSLRTGRNTEAFF
TGTGCCAGCTCACTTCGGACAGGGCGGAACACTGAAGCTTTCTTT
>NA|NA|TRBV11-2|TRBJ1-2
CASSQISAPGNYGYTF
TGTGCCAGCAGCCAAATCAGTGCCCCGGGTAACTATGGCTACACCTTC
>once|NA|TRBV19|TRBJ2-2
CASSIVRSANTGELFF
TGTGCCAGTAGTATAGTTCGCTCGGCGAACACCGGGGAGCTGTTTTTT
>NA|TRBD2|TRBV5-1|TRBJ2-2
CASSLRLAGGPNTGELFF
TGCGCCAGCAGCTTAAGACTAGCGGGGGGGCCGAACACCGGGGAGCTGTTTTTT
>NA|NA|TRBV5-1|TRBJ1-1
CASSLGWGDPNTEAFF
TGCGCCAGCAGCCTTGGTTGGGGGGACCCGAACACTGAAGCTTTCTTT
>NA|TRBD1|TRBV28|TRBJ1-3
CASSPTDRGYSGNTIYF
TGTGCCAGCAGTCCGACAGACAGGGGGTATTCTGGAAACACCATATATTTT
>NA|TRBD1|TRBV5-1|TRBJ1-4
CASSLIFRAGGNEKLFF
TGCGCCAGCAGCTTGATATTTAGGGCAGGGGGCAATGAAAAACTGTTTTTT